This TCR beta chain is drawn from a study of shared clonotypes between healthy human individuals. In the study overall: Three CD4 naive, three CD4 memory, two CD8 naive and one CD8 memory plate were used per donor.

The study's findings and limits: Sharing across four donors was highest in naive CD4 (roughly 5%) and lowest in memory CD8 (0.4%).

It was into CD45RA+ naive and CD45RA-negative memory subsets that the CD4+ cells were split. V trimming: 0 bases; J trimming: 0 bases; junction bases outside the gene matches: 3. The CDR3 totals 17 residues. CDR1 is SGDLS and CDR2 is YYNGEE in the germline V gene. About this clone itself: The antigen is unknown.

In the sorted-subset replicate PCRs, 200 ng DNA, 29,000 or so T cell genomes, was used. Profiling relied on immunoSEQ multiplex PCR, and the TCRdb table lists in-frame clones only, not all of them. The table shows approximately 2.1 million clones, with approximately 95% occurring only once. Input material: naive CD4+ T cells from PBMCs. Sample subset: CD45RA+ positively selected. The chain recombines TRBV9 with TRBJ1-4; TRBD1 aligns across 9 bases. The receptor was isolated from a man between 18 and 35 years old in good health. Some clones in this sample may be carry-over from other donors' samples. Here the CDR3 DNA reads TGTGCCAGCAGCGTAGACAGGGGGCCACCAACTAATGAAAAACTGTTTTTT. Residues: CASSVDRGPPTNEKLFF.